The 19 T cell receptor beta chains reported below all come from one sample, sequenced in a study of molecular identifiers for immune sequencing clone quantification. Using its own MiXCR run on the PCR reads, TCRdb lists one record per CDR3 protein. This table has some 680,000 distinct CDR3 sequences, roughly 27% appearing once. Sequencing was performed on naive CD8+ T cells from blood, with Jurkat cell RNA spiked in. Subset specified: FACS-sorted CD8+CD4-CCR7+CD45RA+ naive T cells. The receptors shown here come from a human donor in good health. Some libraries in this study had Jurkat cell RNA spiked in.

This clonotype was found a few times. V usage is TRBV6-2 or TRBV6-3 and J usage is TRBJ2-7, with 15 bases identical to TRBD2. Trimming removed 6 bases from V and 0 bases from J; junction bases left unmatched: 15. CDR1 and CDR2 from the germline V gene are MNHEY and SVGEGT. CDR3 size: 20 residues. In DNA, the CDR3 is TGTGCCAGCAGCTACAATGGACTAGCGGGAGGGCCTTATATCTCCTACGAGCAGTACTTC. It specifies CASSYNGLAGGPYISYEQYF.

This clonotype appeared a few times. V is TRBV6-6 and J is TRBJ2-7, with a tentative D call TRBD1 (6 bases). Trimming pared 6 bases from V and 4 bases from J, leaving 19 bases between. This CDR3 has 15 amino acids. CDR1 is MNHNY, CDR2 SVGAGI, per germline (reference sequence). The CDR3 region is CASRRGTEDHYEQYF. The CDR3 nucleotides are TGTGCCAGCAGGAGGGGGACGGAGGATCATTACGAGCAGTACTTC.

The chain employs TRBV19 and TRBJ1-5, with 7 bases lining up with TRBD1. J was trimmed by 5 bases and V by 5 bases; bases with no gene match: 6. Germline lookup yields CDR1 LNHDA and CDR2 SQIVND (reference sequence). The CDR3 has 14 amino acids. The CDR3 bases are TGTGCCAGTAGTGACAGGGCCTTGGATCAGCCCCAGCATTTT. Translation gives CASSDRALDQPQHF.

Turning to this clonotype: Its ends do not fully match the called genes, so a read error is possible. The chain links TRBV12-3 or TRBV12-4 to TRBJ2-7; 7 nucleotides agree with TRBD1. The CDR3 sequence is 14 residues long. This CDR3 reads CASNLEGTDYEQYF. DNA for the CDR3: TGTGCCAGCAATTTAGAGGGGACAGACTACGAGCAGTACTTC.

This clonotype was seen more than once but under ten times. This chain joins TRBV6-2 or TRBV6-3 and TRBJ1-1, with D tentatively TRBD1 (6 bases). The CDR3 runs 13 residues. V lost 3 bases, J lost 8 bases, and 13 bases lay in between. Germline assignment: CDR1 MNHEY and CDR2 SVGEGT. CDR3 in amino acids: CASSYLGGPEAFF. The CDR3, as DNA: TGTGCCAGCAGTTATCTTGGGGGCCCGGAAGCTTTCTTT.

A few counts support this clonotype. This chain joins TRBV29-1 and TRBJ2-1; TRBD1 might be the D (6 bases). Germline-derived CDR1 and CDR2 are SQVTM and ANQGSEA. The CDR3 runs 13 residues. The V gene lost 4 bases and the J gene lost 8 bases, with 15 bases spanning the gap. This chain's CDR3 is CSVGVSGVHEQFF. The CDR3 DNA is TGCAGCGTTGGGGTTTCAGGGGTCCATGAGCAGTTCTTC.

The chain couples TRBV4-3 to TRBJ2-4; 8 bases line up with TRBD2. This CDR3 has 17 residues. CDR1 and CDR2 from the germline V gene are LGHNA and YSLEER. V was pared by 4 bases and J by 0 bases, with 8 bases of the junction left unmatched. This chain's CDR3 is CASSPRGAGVAKNIQYF. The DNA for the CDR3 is TGCGCCAGCAGCCCGCGTGGAGCGGGGGTAGCCAAAAACATTCAGTACTTC.

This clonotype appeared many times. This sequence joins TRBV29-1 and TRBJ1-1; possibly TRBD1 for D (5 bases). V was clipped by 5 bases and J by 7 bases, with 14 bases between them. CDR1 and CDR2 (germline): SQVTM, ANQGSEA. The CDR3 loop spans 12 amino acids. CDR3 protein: CSVWGGGFEAFF. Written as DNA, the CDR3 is TGCAGCGTTTGGGGTGGGGGTTTTGAAGCTTTCTTT.

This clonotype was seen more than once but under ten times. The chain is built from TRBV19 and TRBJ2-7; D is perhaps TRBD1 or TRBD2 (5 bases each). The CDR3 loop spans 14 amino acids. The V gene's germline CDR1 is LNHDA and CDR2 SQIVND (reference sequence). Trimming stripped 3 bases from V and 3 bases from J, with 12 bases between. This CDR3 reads CASSMGVGVYEQYF. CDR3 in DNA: TGTGCCAGTAGTATGGGGGTCGGGGTCTACGAGCAGTACTTC.

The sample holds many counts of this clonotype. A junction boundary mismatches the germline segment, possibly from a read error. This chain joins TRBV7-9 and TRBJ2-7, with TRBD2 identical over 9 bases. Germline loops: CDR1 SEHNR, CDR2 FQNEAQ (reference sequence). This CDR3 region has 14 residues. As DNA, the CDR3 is TGTGCCAGCAGCCTAGCGGGAAACGGTTACGAGCAGTACTTC. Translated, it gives CASSLAGNGYEQYF.

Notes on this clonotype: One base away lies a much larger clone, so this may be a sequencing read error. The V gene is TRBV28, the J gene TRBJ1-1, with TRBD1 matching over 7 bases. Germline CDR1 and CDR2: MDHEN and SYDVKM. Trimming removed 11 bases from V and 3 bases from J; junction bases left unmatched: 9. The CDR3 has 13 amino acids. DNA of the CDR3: TGTGCCTCACAGGACAGGATGGACACTGAAGCTTTCTTT. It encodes CASQDRMDTEAFF.

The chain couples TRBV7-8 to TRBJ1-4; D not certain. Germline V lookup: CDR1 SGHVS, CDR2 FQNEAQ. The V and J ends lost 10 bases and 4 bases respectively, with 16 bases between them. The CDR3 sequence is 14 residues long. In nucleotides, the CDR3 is TGTGCCACTGATCCCGAGGCGGGTAATGAAAAACTGTTTTTT. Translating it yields CATDPEAGNEKLFF.

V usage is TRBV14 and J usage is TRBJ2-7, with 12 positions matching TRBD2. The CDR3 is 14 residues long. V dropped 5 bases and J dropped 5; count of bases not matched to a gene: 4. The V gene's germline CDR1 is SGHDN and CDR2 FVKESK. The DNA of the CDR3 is TGTGCCAGCAGCTGGACTAGCGGGACCGACGAGCAGTACTTC. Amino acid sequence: CASSWTSGTDEQYF.

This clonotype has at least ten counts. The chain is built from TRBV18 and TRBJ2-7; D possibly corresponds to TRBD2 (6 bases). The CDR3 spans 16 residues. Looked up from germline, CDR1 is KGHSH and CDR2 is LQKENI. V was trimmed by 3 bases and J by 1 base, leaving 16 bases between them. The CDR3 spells CASSPGDLGISYEQYF. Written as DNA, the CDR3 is TGTGCCAGCTCACCCGGGGACTTGGGGATATCCTACGAGCAGTACTTC.

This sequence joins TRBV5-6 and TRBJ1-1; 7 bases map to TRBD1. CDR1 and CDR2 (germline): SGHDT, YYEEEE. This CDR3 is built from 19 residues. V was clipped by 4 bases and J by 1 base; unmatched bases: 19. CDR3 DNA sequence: TGTGCCAGCAGCCCCCGACAGGGCTATGGGTTGAAGCGGAACACTGAAGCTTTCTTT. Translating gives CASSPRQGYGLKRNTEAFF.

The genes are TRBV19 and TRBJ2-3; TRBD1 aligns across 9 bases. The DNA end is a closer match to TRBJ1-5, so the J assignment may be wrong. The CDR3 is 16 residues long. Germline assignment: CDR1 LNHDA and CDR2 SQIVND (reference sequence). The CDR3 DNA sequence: TGTGCCAGTAGGAACCCGGGACAGGGATTCACAGATACGCAGCATTTT. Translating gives CASRNPGQGFTDTQHF.

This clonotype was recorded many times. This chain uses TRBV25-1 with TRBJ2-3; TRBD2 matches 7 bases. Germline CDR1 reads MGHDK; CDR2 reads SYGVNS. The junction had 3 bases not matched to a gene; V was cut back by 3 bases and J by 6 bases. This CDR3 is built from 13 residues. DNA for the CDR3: TGTGCCAGCAGTGAGCCACTAGCGGATACGCAGTATTTT. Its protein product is CASSEPLADTQYF. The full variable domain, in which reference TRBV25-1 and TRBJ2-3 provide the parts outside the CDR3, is EADIYQTPRYLVIGTGKKITLECSQTMGHDKMYWYQQDPGMELHLIHYSYGVNSTEKGDLSSESTVSRIRTEHFPLTLESARPSHTSQYLCASSEPLADTQYFGPGTRLTVL.

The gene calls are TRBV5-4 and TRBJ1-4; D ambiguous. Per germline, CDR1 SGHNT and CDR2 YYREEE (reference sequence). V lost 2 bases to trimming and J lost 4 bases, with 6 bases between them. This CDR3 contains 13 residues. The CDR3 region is CASSLSVNEKLFF. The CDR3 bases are TGTGCCAGCAGCTTATCGGTTAATGAAAAACTGTTTTTT.

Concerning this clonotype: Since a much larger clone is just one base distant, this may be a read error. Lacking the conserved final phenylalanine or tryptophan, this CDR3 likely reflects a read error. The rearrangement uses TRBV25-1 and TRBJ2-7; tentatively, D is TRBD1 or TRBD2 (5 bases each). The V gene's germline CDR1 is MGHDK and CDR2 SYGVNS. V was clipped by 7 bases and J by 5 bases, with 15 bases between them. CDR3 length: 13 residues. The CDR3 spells CASTGPFDHEQYL. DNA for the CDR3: TGTGCCAGCACGGGACCTTTCGACCACGAGCAGTACTTG.